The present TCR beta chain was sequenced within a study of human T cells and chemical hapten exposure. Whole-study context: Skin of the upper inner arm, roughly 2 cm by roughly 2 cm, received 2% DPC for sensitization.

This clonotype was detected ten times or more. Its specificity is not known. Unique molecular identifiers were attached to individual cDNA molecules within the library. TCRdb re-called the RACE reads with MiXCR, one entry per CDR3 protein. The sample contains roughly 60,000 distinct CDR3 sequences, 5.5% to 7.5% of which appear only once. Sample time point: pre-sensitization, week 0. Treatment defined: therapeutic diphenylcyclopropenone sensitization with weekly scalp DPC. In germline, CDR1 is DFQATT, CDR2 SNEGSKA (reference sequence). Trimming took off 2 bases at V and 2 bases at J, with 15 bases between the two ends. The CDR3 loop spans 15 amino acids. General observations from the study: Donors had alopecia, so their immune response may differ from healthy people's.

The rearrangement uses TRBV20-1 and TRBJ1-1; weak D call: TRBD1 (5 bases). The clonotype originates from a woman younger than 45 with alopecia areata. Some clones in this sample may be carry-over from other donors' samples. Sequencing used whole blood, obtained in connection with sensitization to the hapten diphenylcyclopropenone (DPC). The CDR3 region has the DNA TGCAGTGCTAGATGGCAGGGAGCTCGTAACACTGAAGCTTTCTTT. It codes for CSARWQGARNTEAFF.